This T cell receptor (beta chain) was found in a study of T cell clones after liver transplantation (dated by TCRdb to between 2017 and 2020). Regarding the study in general: The samples were obtained from ITN030ST, a randomized trial that attempted immunosuppression withdrawal within 2 years after liver transplantation. Until randomization at 12-24 months post-transplant, subjects were given standard immunosuppression, with no induction therapy. Donor-reactive T cell clones were identified using TCRbeta sequencing after a pre-transplant mixed lymphocyte reaction and were then followed in post-transplant blood. Of the eight recipients, a few were HCV-positive, while the remaining recipients had been transplanted for non-autoimmune, non-viral indications. A cohort of 8 liver transplant recipients was studied, of whom 3 were classified as tolerant and 5 as non-tolerant. As an antigen-independent comparator for the donor-reactive sequences, third party-reactive TCRbeta sequences from pre-transplant MLRs were identified as well. To count as tolerant, a recipient had to stay completely off immunosuppression for at least one year without liver enzymes climbing beyond twice the upper limit of normal. Blood samples were collected pre-transplant, pre-randomization before withdrawal, and post-randomization after either full withdrawal or failed withdrawal. Broader findings and caveats from the paper: Low numbers of available donor cells limited the measurable donor-reactive repertoire in a couple of subjects. Donor-reactive sequences decreased more than third party-reactive sequences, which suggests partial antigen-specific deletion that was not related to withdrawal success. Since no allograft tissue specimens were available, donor-reactive T cells may have migrated into the graft instead of being deleted. The conclusions were considered preliminary, being limited by small, heterogeneous patient numbers and non-standardized post-transplant time points. In 5 of 8 subjects, circulating donor-reactive CD4 TCRbeta sequences decreased significantly after transplant, regardless of tolerance or HCV status. When repertoire turnover was accounted for, significantly reduced detection of donor-reactive sequences was found in 7 of 8 subjects for CD4 and in 8 of 8 subjects for CD8.

Unstimulated PBMCs, after thawing, were stained for CD3, CD4 and CD8 and then FACS-sorted into CD3+CD4+ and CD3+CD8+ populations. All 8 studied subjects were randomized to immunosuppression withdrawal. The Qiagen DNeasy Blood and Tissue Kit was used for genomic DNA isolation. In the case of this clone: The antigen this receptor binds is unknown. Base qualities are not at hand, and no much larger clone is one base apart. Additional DNA sequences in this sample encode the identical CDR3.

The CDR1 and CDR2 encoded by the germline V gene are SNHLY and FYNNEI. V and J lose 0 bases and 4 bases, and a span of 12 bases separates them. Including the terminal cysteine and phenylalanine, the CDR3 comprises 15 residues. Just CDR3 DNA is preserved here, 45 bases in frame from base 1. Using immunoSEQ, frozen genomic DNA was subjected to high-throughput TCRbeta CDR3 sequencing, a process that included PCR amplification, mapping, bias correction and internal controls. The authors processed their data as follows. Only productive rearrangements were retained, and each unique TCRbeta sequence was defined by its CDR3 nucleotide sequence together with its V and J gene. For a sequence to be called donor-reactive, it needed a frequency of at least 0.01% and at least 5-fold expansion in CFSE-low cells compared with unstimulated pre-transplant cells. To ensure at least 90% detection power, minimum frequency thresholds were set for each subject based on that subject's lowest-template unstimulated sample. Jensen-Shannon divergence between the top 1000 TCRbeta sequences post- versus pre-transplant served as the measure of repertoire turnover. Changes in detection of donor-reactive sequences were assessed with two-sided Fisher's exact tests. The table was pulled from immuneACCESS by TCRdb, which kept in-frame rearrangements only. Such tables lose some clones; where checked, under half of the loss comes from unresolved V genes, and the rest has no known cause. Clone size and V and J calls were adopted from that table, with D and trimming inferred from the DNA. The sample data list about 15,000 clones, and 82% of these were observed just once. Of the sample, roughly 30% is held by the ten largest clones.

The source was CD8+ T cells from blood, collected around 49 months after liver transplant. The sequence was obtained from a human patient who received a liver transplant. Following a transplant, some T cells may be graft donor cells, not patient cells. The sequence is built from TRBV2 and TRBJ1-2; D gene: possibly TRBD1, on 5 matching bases. The CDR3 reads as follows: CASSEAGGKSYGYTF. The DNA sequence is TGTGCCAGCAGTGAAGCGGGGGGGAAGAGCTATGGCTACACCTTC.